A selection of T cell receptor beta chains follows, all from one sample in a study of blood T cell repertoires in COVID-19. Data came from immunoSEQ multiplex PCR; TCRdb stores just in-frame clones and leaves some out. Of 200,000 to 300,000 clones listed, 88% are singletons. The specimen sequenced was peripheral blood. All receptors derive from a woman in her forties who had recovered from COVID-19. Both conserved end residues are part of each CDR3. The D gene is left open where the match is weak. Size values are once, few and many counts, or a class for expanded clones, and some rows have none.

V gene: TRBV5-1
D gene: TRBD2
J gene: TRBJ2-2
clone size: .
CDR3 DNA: TGCGCCAGCAGCTTCCGACTAGCCGACACCGGGGAGCTGTTTTTT
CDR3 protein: CASSFRLADTGELFF

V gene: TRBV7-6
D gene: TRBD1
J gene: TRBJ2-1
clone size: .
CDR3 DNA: TGTGCCAGCAGCGCCGATAGGGACAGGTACAATGAGCAGTTCTTC
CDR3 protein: CASSADRDRYNEQFF

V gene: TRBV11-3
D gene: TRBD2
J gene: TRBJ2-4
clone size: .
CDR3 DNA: TGTGCCAGCAGCTTAGGGGCTAGCGGGATGGACATTCAGTACTTC
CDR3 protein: CASSLGASGMDIQYF

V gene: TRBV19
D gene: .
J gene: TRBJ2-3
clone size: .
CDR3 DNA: TGTGCCAGTAGTATTGGGTTAGCGGTAAGCACAGATACGCAGTATTTT
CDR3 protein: CASSIGLAVSTDTQYF

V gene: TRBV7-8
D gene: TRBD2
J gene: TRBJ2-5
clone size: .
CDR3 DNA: TGTGCCACGGGGGGGGCATTGGAGACCCAGTACTTC
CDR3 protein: CATGGALETQYF

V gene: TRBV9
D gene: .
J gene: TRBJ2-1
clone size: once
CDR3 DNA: TGTGCCAGCAGCCCGCCAAGGAGTAATGAGCAGTTCTTC
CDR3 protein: CASSPPRSNEQFF

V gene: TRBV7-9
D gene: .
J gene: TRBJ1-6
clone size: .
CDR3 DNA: TGTGCCAGCAGCCCCCCGGGACTTTCCTCGTCACCCCTCCACTTT
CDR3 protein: CASSPPGLSSSPLHF

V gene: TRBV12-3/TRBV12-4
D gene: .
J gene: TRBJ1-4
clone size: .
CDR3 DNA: TGTGCCAGCAAGGGGGCTAATGAAAAACTGTTTTTT
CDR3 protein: CASKGANEKLFF

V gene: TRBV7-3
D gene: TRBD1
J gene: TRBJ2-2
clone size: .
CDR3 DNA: TGTGCCAGCAGCACCACAGGGGCCCAAGGCGGGGAGCTGTTTTTT
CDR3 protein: CASSTTGAQGGELFF

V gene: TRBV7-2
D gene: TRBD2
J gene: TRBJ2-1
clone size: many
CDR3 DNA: TGTGCCAGCAGACTAGCGGGGGACAATGAGCAGTTCTTC
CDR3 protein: CASRLAGDNEQFF

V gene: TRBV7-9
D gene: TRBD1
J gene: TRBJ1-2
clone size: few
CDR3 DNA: TGTGCCAGCAGCCGGGGGACAGCCGATGGCTACACCTTC
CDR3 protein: CASSRGTADGYTF

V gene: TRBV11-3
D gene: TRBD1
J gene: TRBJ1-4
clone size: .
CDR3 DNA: TGTGCCAGCAGCTTTGGACAGGGAACTAATGAAAAACTGTTTTTT
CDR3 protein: CASSFGQGTNEKLFF

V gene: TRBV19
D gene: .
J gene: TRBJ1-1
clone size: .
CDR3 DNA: TGTGCCAGTAGAGGACACAATTCCGGGAACACTGAAGCTTTCTTT
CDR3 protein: CASRGHNSGNTEAFF

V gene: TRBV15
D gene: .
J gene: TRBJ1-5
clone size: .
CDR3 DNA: TGTGCCACCCAGTTGGACACCATTGGCAATCAGCCCCAGCATTTT
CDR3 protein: CATQLDTIGNQPQHF

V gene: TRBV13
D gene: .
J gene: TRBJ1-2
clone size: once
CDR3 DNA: TGTGCCAGCAGCTTCCGCAGGGCGGCCTATGGCTACACCTTC
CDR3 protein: CASSFRRAAYGYTF

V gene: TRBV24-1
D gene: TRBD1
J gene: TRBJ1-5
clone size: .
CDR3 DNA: TGTGCCACCAGCGGACAGGTTAGCAATCAGCCCCAGCATTTT
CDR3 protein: CATSGQVSNQPQHF

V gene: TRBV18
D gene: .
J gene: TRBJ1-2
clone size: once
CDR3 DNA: TGTGCCAGCTCACTGACAGAAGCTAACTATGGCTACACCTTC
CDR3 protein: CASSLTEANYGYTF

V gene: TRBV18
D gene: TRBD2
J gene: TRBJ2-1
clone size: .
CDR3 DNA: TGTGCCAGCTCCCCCGAACTAGCGGACTACAATGAGCAGTTCTTC
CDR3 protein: CASSPELADYNEQFF

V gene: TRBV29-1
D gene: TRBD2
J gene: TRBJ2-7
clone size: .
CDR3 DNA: TGCAGCGTTGGGGGGACTAGCGGAGTCCGAAGCTCCTACGAGCAGTACTTC
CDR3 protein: CSVGGTSGVRSSYEQYF

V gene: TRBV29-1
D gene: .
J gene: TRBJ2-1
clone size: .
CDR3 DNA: TGCAGCGTTGTGGGTGGCGGGCAATACAATGAGCAGTTCTTC
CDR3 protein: CSVVGGGQYNEQFF

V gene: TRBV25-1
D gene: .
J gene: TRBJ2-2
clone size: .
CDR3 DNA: TGTGCCAGCAGCGCCGCCGCGGGCGCCGACACCGGGGAGCTGTTTTTT
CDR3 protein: CASSAAAGADTGELFF

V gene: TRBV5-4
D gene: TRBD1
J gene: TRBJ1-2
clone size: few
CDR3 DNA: TGTGCCAGCAGCCCGACAGGGAACTATGGCTACACCTTC
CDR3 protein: CASSPTGNYGYTF

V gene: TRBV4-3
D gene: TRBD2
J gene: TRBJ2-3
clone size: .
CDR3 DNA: TGCGCCAGCAGCGCACGCGGGAGCGCGGCAGATACGCAGTATTTT
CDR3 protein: CASSARGSAADTQYF

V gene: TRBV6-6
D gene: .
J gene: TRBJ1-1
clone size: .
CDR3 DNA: TGTGCCAGCAGATCCCTAGACAGCCCGAACACTGAAGCTTTCTTT
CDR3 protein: CASRSLDSPNTEAFF

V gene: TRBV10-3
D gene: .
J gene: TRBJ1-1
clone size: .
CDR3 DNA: TGTGCCATCAGCATTAACACTGAAGCTTTCTTT
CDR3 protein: CAISINTEAFF

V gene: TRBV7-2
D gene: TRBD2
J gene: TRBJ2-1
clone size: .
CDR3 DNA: TGTGCCAGCAGCACCCAACTAGCGGGAGGGCGGAATGAGCAGTTCTTC
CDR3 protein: CASSTQLAGGRNEQFF

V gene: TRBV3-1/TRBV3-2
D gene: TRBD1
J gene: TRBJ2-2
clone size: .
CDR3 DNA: TGTGCCAGCAGCCCCCGGGGACAGTCCACCGGGGAGCTGTTTTTT
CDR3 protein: CASSPRGQSTGELFF

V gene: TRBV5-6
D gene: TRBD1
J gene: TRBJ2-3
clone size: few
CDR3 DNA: TGTGCCAGCAGCGGCCGGACAGGGGGGGCGGATACGCAGTATTTT
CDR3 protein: CASSGRTGGADTQYF